The TCR beta chain under discussion was sequenced for a study of Ad26.COV2.S vaccination and SARS-CoV-2 variants. Whole-study results and caveats: Measures of TCR breadth and depth may have fallen short of total T cell responses. Substantial breadth in spike-specific CD8+ and CD4+ T cell responses was reportedly seen after vaccination.

To note about this clone: Its cognate antigen is unknown.

The treatment is: over 15 received Ad26.COV2.S at low or high dose, single or two shots; a few received placebo; per-sample allocation not given. Material that was analyzed had been drawn on day 63 after the first vaccine or placebo injection. Spike of the Wuhan-strain SARS-CoV-2 was expressed by an Ad26 vector, which formed the vaccine. Repertoires were generated with immunoSEQ multiplex PCR, while TCRdb's copy carries only in-frame clones and drops some. Among about 400,000 clones listed, more than 75% were seen once. The CDR3 has 15 amino acids. CDR1 is LNHDA, CDR2 SQIVND, per germline (reference sequence). J was trimmed by 3 bases and V by 3 bases; bases with no gene match: 3.

The chain recombines TRBV19 with TRBJ2-1, with TRBD2 identical over 9 bases. The specimen was peripheral blood, collected in a trial of Ad26.COV2.S vaccine versus placebo. The source is a person between 18 and 60 years old who received the Ad26.COV2.S COVID-19 vaccine or a placebo. The CDR3 nucleotides read TGTGCCAGTAGTATCACTAGCGGGTTCTACAATGAGCAGTTCTTC. This encodes CASSITSGFYNEQFF.